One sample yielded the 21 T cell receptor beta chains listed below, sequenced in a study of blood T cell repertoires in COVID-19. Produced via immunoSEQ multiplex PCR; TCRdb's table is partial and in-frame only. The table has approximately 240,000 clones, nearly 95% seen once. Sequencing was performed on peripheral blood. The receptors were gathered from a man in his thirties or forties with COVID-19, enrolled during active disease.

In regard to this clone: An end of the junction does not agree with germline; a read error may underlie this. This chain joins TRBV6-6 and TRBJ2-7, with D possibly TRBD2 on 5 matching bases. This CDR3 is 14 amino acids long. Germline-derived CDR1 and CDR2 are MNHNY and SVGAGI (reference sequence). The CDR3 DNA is TGTGCCAGCAGTTACAGAGGGCTCCAAAGGTATCTCCACTTC. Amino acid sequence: CASSYRGLQRYLHF.

The CDR3 bases are TGTGCCAGCAGTTTACAGGGGGCGGATGAGCAGTTCTTC. Translated, it gives CASSLQGADEQFF. The chain uses TRBV6-6 and TRBJ2-1, with TRBD1 matching 9 bases. The CDR3 totals 13 residues. The junction had 3 bases not matched to a gene; V was cut back by 4 bases and J by 8 bases. Per the germline V gene, CDR1 is MNHNY and CDR2 is SVGAGI (reference sequence).

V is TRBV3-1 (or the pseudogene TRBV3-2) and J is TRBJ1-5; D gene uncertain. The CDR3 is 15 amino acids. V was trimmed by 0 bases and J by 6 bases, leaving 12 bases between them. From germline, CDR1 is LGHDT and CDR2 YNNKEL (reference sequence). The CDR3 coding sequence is TGTGCCAGCAGCCAAGATACCGGGGTGCGTCAGCCCCAGCATTTT. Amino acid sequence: CASSQDTGVRQPQHF.

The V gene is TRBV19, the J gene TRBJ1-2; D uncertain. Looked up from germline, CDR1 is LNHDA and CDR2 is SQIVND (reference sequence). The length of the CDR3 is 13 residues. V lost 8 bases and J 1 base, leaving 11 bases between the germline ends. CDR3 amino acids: CASSPTFNYGYTF. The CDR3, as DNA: TGTGCCAGTTCCCCGACATTTAACTATGGCTACACCTTC. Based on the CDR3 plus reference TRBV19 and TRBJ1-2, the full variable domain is DGGITQSPKYLFRKEGQNVTLSCEQNLNHDAMYWYRQDPGQGLRLIYYSQIVNDFQKGDIAEGYSVSREKKESFPLTVTSAQKNPTAFYLCASSPTFNYGYTFGSGTRLTVV.

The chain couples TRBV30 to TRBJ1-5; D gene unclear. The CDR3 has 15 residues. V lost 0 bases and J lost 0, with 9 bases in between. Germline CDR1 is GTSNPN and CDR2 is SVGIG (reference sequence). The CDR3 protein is CAWSVGGNSNQPQHF. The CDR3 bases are TGTGCCTGGAGTGTAGGCGGAAATAGCAATCAGCCCCAGCATTTT.

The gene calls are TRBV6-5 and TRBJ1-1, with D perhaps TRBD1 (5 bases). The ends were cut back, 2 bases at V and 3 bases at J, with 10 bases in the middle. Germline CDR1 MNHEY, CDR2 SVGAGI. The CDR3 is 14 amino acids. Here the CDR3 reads CASSYGGEYTEAFF. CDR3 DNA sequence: TGTGCCAGCAGTTACGGGGGGGAATACACTGAAGCTTTCTTT.

Here the CDR3 reads CASSEYGTGGNGYTF. The CDR3 DNA follows: TGTGCCAGCAGTGAATATGGGACAGGGGGGAATGGCTACACCTTC. This chain connects TRBV25-1 to TRBJ1-2; TRBD1 agrees at 11 bases. V lost 0 bases to trimming and J lost 6 bases; unmatched junction nucleotides: 3. This CDR3 spans 15 amino acids. Germline CDR1 MGHDK, CDR2 SYGVNS.

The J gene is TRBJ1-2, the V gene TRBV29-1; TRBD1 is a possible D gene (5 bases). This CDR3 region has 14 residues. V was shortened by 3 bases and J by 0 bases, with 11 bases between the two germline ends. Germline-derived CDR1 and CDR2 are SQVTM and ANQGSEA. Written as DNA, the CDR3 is TGCAGCGTTGAGGAGGGGTCAGCTAACTATGGCTACACCTTC. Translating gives CSVEEGSANYGYTF.

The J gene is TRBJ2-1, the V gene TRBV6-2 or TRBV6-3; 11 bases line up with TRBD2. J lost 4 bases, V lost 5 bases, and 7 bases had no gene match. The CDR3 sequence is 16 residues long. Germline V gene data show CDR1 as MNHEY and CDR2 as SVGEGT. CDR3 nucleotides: TGTGCCAGCAGTCCAAGGGGACTAGCGGATTACAATGAGCAGTTCTTC. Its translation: CASSPRGLADYNEQFF.

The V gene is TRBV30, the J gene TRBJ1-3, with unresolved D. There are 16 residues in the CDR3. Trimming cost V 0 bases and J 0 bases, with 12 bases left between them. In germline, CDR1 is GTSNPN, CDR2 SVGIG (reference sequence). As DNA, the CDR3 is TGTGCCTGGAGTGTACGGGCGGGAACCTCTGGAAACACCATATATTTT. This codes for CAWSVRAGTSGNTIYF.

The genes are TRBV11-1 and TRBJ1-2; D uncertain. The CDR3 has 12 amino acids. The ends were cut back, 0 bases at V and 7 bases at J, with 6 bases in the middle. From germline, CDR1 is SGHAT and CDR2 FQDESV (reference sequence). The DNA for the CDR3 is TGTGCCAGCAGCTTAGCATCAGTTGGCTACACCTTC. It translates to CASSLASVGYTF.

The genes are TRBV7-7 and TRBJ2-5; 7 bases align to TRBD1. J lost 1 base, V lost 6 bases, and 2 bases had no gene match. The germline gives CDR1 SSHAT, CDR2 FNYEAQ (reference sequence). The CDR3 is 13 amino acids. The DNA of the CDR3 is TGTGCCAGCAGTCGGGACAGCCAAGAGACCCAGTACTTC. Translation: CASSRDSQETQYF.

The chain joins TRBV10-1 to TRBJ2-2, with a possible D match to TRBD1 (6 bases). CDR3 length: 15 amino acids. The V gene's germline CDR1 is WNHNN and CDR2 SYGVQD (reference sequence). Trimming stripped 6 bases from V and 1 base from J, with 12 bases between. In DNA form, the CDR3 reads TGCGCCAGCAGCGACAGGTTAAAGAACACCGGGGAGCTGTTTTTT. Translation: CASSDRLKNTGELFF.

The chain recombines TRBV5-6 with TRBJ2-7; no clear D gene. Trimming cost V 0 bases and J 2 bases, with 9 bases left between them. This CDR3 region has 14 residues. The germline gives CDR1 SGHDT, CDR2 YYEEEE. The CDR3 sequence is CASSLDQNPYEQYF. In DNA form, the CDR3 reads TGTGCCAGCAGCTTGGATCAGAACCCCTACGAGCAGTACTTC.

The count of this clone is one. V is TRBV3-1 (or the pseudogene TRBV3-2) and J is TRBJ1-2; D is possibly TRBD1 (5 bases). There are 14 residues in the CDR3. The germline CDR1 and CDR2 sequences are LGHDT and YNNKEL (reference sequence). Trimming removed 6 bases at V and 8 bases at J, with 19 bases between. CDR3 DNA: TGTGCCAGCAGTATCAGGGCCAAGTCGAGCGGCTACACCTTC. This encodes CASSIRAKSSGYTF.

CDR3 DNA: TGTGCCAGCAGCTTAAAGTCAGGGGGCTATGGCTACACCTTC. Its translation: CASSLKSGGYGYTF. The rearrangement links TRBV7-9 to TRBJ1-2, with 7 bases fitting TRBD1. From germline, CDR1 is SEHNR and CDR2 FQNEAQ (reference sequence). The CDR3 sequence is 14 residues long. Unmatched junction bases numbered 4, after V lost 2 bases and J lost 4 bases.

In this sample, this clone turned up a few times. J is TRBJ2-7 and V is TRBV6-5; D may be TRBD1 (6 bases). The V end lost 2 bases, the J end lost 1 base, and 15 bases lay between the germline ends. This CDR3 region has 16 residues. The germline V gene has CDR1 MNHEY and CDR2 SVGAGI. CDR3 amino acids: CASSYNLLGGSYEQYF. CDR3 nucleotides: TGTGCCAGCAGTTACAATTTATTAGGGGGATCCTACGAGCAGTACTTC.

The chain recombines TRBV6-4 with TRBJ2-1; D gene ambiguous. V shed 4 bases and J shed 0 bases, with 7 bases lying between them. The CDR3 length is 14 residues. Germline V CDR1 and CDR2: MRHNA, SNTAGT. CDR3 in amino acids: CASSVESSYNEQFF. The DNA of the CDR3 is TGTGCCAGCAGTGTTGAGAGCTCCTACAATGAGCAGTTCTTC.

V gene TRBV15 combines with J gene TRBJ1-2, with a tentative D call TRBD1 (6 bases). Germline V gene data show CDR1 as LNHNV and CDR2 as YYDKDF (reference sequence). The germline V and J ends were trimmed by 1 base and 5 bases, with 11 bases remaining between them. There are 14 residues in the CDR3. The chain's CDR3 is CATSRGGQRYGYTF. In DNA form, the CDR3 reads TGTGCCACCAGCAGAGGAGGACAGAGATATGGCTACACCTTC.

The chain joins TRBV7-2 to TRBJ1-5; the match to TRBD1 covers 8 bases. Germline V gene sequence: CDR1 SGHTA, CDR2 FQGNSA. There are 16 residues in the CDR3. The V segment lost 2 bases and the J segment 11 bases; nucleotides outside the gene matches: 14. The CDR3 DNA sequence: TGTGCCAGCAGCTTAAGTGTTGGCAGGGGGCTTGGGGCCCAGCATTTT. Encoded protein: CASSLSVGRGLGAQHF. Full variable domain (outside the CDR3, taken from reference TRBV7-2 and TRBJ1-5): GAGVSQSPSNKVTEKGKDVELRCDPISGHTALYWYRQSLGQGLEFLIYFQGNSAPDKSGLPSDRFSAERTGGSVSTLTIQRTQQEDSAVYLCASSLSVGRGLGAQHFGDGTRLSIL.

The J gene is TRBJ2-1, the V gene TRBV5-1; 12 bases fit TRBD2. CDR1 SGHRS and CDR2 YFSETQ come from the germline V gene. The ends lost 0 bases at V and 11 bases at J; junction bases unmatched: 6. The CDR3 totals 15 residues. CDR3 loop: CASSLGLAGEPKQFF. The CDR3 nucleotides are TGCGCCAGCAGCTTGGGACTAGCGGGGGAACCCAAGCAGTTCTTC.